These 23 T cell receptor beta chains share one sample of origin, sequenced in a study of blood T cell repertoires in COVID-19. The assay was immunoSEQ multiplex PCR, and TCRdb's table has in-frame clones only and misses some. Of around 40,000 clones in the sample, around 82% are singletons; the top ten hold around two fifths. What was sequenced was peripheral blood. The receptors originated from a woman at least 80 years old with active or convalescent COVID-19.

The chain carries TRBV21-1 and TRBJ2-1; TRBD2, as called in the table, went unchecked against the DNA. TRBV21-1 is labeled a pseudogene. CDR3 size: 20 residues. CDR3 in amino acids: CASSKTERGRAVRMVNEQFF. CDR3 bases: TGTGCCAGCAGCAAAACCGAGCGCGGGAGGGCCGTTAGAATGGTCAATGAGCAGTTCTTC.

V and J are TRBV7-2 and TRBJ2-3; weak D call: TRBD1 (5 bases). CDR3 length equals 14 residues. Germline CDR1 reads SGHTA; CDR2 reads FQGNSA. Trimming left V 5 bases short and J 2 bases short, with 11 bases between. CDR3 protein: CASSIQETTDTQYF. The CDR3 coding sequence is TGTGCCAGCAGCATACAGGAGACCACAGATACGCAGTATTTT.

V is TRBV2 and J is TRBJ1-5, with D maybe TRBD1 (5 bases). Per germline, CDR1 SNHLY and CDR2 FYNNEI. The CDR3 loop spans 16 amino acids. V lost 5 bases and J lost 3, with 17 bases in between. In DNA, the CDR3 is TGTGCCAGCAGTCAGCAAGGACAAGGGGCCAATCAGCCCCAGCATTTT. Protein product: CASSQQGQGANQPQHF.

The genes are TRBV18 and TRBJ1-1; no definite D call. From germline, CDR1 is KGHSH and CDR2 LQKENI. CDR3 size: 17 residues. The germline V and J ends were trimmed by 1 base and 1 base, with 16 bases remaining between them. In DNA form, the CDR3 reads TGTGCCAGCTCACCACGGGGAGATCACGGTTCGAACACTGAAGCTTTCTTT. It encodes CASSPRGDHGSNTEAFF.

This clone was seen only once. The chain is built from TRBV13 and TRBJ2-2, with TRBD2 as a possible D gene (6 bases). Trimming took 6 bases from V and 2 from J, leaving 16 bases between them. CDR3 length equals 16 residues. Germline V gives CDR1 PRHDT, CDR2 FYEKMQ (reference sequence). In DNA, the CDR3 is TGTGCCAGCAGACAAACCCCGCGGGGAAACACCGGGGAGCTGTTTTTT. The encoded protein is CASRQTPRGNTGELFF. The entire variable domain, with the rest obtained from reference TRBV13 and TRBJ2-2, is as follows: AAGVIQSPRHLIKEKRETATLKCYPIPRHDTVYWYQQGPGQDPQFLISFYEKMQSDKGSIPDRFSAQQFSDYHSELNMSSLELGDSALYFCASRQTPRGNTGELFFGEGSRLTVL.

This chain connects TRBV5-4 to TRBJ1-4; D might be TRBD1 (5 bases). Germline CDR1 is SGHNT and CDR2 is YYREEE (reference sequence). The V end was cut by 4 bases, the J end by 5 bases, with 18 bases between. CDR3 size: 16 residues. The CDR3 protein is CASSAGGARENEKLFF. In DNA form, the CDR3 reads TGTGCCAGCAGCGCTGGAGGGGCTCGGGAAAATGAAAAACTGTTTTTT.

The J gene is TRBJ2-3, the V gene TRBV7-3; 9 positions match TRBD2. Germline assignment: CDR1 SGHTA and CDR2 FQGTGA. CDR3 length: 14 amino acids. Trimming took 2 bases from V and 4 from J; bases not matched to a gene: 1. The CDR3 DNA reads as TGTGCCAGCAGCTTAGCGGGAGGGTCAGATACGCAGTATTTT. Translation: CASSLAGGSDTQYF. Full variable domain (rest looked up from reference TRBV7-3 and TRBJ2-3): GAGVSQTPSNKVTEKGKYVELRCDPISGHTALYWYRQSLGQGPEFLIYFQGTGAADDSGLPNDRFFAVRPEGSVSTLKIQRTERGDSAVYLCASSLAGGSDTQYFGPGTRLTVL.

The chain is built from TRBV19 and TRBJ1-1; D might be TRBD1 (5 bases). V was pared by 5 bases and J by 4 bases, with 11 bases between. CDR3 size: 13 residues. CDR1 and CDR2 from the germline V gene are LNHDA and SQIVND (reference sequence). This CDR3 is CASSRRGATEAFF. DNA of the CDR3: TGTGCCAGTAGTCGCCGCGGGGCCACTGAAGCTTTCTTT.

The J gene is TRBJ1-5, the V gene TRBV27, with unresolved D. The CDR3 is made up of 14 amino acids. Germline V lookup: CDR1 MNHEY, CDR2 SMNVEV (reference sequence). V lost 5 bases and J 5 bases, leaving 13 bases between the germline ends. CDR3 nucleotides: TGTGCCAGCAGTGCGGAGCGACCGGATCAGCCCCAGCATTTT. Its protein product is CASSAERPDQPQHF.

The V gene is TRBV6-5, the J gene TRBJ2-5, with D perhaps matching TRBD1 (6 bases). The CDR3 totals 13 residues. The germline V gene has CDR1 MNHEY and CDR2 SVGAGI. Trimming shortened V by 8 bases and J by 4 bases, and 14 bases separated the two germline ends. CDR3 sequence reads: CASPRQVGETQYF. The CDR3 region has the DNA TGTGCCAGCCCCCGACAGGTGGGAGAGACCCAGTACTTC.

This clone was counted once. V gene TRBV6-5 combines with J gene TRBJ1-1, with D perhaps matching TRBD1 (5 bases). The CDR3 extends over 13 amino acids. V was shortened by 6 bases and J by 5 bases, with 13 bases between the two germline ends. Per germline, CDR1 MNHEY and CDR2 SVGAGI. The chain's CDR3 is CASRPGLRTEAFF. The CDR3 DNA is TGTGCCAGCAGACCAGGGTTAAGGACTGAAGCTTTCTTT.

The chain uses TRBV5-1 and TRBJ2-1; 9 bases are shared with TRBD1. V trimming: 4 bases; J trimming: 4 bases; junction bases outside the gene matches: 9. The CDR3 consists of 16 residues. Germline CDR1 reads SGHRS; CDR2 reads YFSETQ. CDR3 nucleotide sequence: TGCGCCAGCAGCCCCGTTCGGGGACAGGGATACAATGAGCAGTTCTTC. This encodes CASSPVRGQGYNEQFF.

The V and J genes are TRBV5-4 and TRBJ2-3, with 13 bases lining up with TRBD2. There are 17 residues in the CDR3. In germline, CDR1 is SGHNT, CDR2 YYREEE (reference sequence). The V and J ends lost 4 bases and 3 bases, in that order; junction bases with no gene match: 8. The CDR3 region has the DNA TGTGCCAGCAGCCCAAGACTAGCGGGAGGAGGGACAGATACGCAGTATTTT. Translating gives CASSPRLAGGGTDTQYF.

This rearrangement joins TRBV10-3 to TRBJ1-1; 9 nucleotides agree with TRBD1. This CDR3 spans 14 amino acids. Germline V gene lookup returns CDR1 ENHRY and CDR2 SYGVKD. The J segment lost 5 bases and the V segment lost 3 bases, leaving 4 bases of the junction unmatched. CDR3 nucleotides: TGTGCCATCAGTGACGGGACAGGGCTTACTGAAGCTTTCTTT. Translated, it gives CAISDGTGLTEAFF.

The V and J genes are TRBV2 and TRBJ2-2, with a tentative D call TRBD2 (5 bases). Germline CDR1 SNHLY, CDR2 FYNNEI. The V and J ends lost 8 bases and 7 bases respectively, with 14 bases between them. The CDR3 length is 13 residues. The CDR3 region has the DNA TGTGCCAGCCGACGGGAAGAGGTCGGGGAGCTGTTTTTT. This gives the protein CASRREEVGELFF.

V is TRBV27 and J is TRBJ1-5; 7 bases line up with TRBD1. The CDR3 loop spans 13 amino acids. The V gene's germline CDR1 is MNHEY and CDR2 SMNVEV (reference sequence). Losses at the gene ends were 6 bases for V and 4 bases for J; bases not matched to a gene: 3. The CDR3 nucleotides are TGTGCCAGCAGGACAGGGACAAATCAGCCCCAGCATTTT. Its protein is CASRTGTNQPQHF.

The chain combines TRBV9 with TRBJ2-6; tentative D call: TRBD1 (6 bases). Deletions cut 3 bases from V and 0 bases from J, with 13 bases between. The CDR3 length is 17 residues. CDR1 and CDR2 (germline): SGDLS, YYNGEE. The DNA of the CDR3 is TGTGCCAGCAGCGAGGACAGCTTACCCTCTGGGGCCAACGTCCTGACTTTC. Translating it yields CASSEDSLPSGANVLTF. The complete variable domain, with remaining parts taken from reference TRBV9 and TRBJ2-6, reads DSGVTQTPKHLITATGQRVTLRCSPRSGDLSVYWYQQSLDQGLQFLIQYYNGEERAKGNILERFSAQQFPDLHSELNLSSLELGDSALYFCASSEDSLPSGANVLTFGAGSRLTVL.

V and J are TRBV27 and TRBJ2-3; 8 nucleotides line up with TRBD1. With V trimmed by 5 bases and J by 3 bases, 7 bases remained unmatched. This CDR3 is 15 amino acids long. Germline loops: CDR1 MNHEY, CDR2 SMNVEV (reference sequence). The CDR3 DNA is TGTGCCAGCAGTCCGCAGGGGGCGCGAACAGATACGCAGTATTTT. This translates into CASSPQGARTDTQYF.

About this clone: The same CDR3 arises from other DNA sequences in this sample as well. The V call is TRBV9, the J call TRBJ1-1, with D hard to call. The CDR3 loop spans 14 amino acids. Trimming took off 0 bases at V and 2 bases at J, with 8 bases between the two ends. Germline V gives CDR1 SGDLS, CDR2 YYNGEE. The CDR3 loop reads CASSVDLLNTEAFF. The CDR3 nucleotides are TGTGCCAGCAGCGTAGACCTGCTAAACACTGAAGCTTTCTTT.

The chain links TRBV5-1 to TRBJ2-3, with D maybe TRBD1 (5 bases). Germline CDR1 and CDR2: SGHRS and YFSETQ. V shed 4 bases and J shed 0 bases, with 9 bases lying between them. There are 14 residues in the CDR3. The CDR3 reads CASSTRVSTDTQYF. The DNA for the CDR3 is TGCGCCAGCAGCACCAGGGTTAGCACAGATACGCAGTATTTT.

The chain carries TRBV28 and TRBJ1-5; weak D call: TRBD1 (6 bases). The CDR3 runs 15 residues. Germline V gives CDR1 MDHEN, CDR2 SYDVKM. V lost 5 bases and J 0 bases, leaving 11 bases between the germline ends. The CDR3 DNA follows: TGTGCCAGCAGTAGGACAGAGATTAGCAATCAGCCCCAGCATTTT. Encoded protein: CASSRTEISNQPQHF.

CDR3: CASSWGQGGELFF. The CDR3 DNA follows: TGTGCCAGCAGCTGGGGACAAGGCGGGGAGCTGTTTTTT. V and J are TRBV7-2 and TRBJ2-2, with D possibly matching TRBD1 (6 bases). This CDR3 region has 13 residues. V shed 4 bases and J shed 7 bases, with 10 bases lying between them. In germline, CDR1 is SGHTA, CDR2 FQGNSA.

The J gene is TRBJ2-3, the V gene TRBV4-1; D perhaps matches TRBD2 (5 bases). Germline V gene data show CDR1 as MGHRA and CDR2 as YSYEKL. The V and J ends lost 4 bases and 5 bases respectively, with 16 bases between them. The CDR3 is made up of 15 amino acids. CDR3 amino acids: CASSLVGVGGDTQYF. The CDR3 DNA reads TGCGCCAGCAGCCTGGTTGGCGTAGGAGGAGATACGCAGTATTTT.